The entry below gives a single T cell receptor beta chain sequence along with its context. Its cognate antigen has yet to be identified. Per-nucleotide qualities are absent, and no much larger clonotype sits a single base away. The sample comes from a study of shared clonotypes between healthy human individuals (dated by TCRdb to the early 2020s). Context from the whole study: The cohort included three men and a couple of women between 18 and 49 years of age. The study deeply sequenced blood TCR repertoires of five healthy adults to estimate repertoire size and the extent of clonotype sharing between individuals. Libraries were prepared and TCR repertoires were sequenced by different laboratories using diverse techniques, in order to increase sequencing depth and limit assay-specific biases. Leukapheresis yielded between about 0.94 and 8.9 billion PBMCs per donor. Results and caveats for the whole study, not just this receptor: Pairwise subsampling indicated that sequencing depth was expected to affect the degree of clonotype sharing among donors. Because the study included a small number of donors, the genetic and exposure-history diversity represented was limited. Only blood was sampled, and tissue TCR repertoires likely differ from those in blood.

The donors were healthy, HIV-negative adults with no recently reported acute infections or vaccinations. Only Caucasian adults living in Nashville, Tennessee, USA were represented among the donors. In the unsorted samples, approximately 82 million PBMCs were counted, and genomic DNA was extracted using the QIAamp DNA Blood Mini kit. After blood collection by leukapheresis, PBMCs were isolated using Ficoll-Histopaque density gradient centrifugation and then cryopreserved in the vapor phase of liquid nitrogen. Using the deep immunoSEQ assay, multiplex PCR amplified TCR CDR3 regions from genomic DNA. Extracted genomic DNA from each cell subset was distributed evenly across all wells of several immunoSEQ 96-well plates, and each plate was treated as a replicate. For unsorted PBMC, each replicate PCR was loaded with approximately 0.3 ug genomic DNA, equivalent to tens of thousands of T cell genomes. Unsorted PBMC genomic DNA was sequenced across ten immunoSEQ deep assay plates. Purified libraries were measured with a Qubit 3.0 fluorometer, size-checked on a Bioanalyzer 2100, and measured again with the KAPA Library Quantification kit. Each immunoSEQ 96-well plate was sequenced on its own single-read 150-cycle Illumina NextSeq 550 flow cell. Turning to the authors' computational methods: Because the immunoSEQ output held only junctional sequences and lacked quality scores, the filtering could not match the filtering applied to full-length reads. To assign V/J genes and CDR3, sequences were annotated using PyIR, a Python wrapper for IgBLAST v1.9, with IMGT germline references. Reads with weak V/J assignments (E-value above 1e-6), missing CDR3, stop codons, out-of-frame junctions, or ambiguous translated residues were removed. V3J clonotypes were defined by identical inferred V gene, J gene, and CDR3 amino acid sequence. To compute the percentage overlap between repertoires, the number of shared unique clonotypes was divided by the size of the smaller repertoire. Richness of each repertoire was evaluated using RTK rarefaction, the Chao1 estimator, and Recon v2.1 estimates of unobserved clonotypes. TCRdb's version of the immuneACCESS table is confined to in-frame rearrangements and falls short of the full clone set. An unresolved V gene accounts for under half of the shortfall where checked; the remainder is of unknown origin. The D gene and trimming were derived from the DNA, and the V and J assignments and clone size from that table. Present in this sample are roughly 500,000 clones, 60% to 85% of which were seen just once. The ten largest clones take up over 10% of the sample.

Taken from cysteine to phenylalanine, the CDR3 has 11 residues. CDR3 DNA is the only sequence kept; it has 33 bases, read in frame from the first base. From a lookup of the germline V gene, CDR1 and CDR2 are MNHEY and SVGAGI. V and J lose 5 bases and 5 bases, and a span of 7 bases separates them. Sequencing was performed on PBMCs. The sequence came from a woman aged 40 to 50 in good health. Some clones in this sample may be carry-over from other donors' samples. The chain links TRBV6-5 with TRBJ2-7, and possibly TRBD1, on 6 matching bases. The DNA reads TGTGCCAGCAGTGGGGGCCACGAGCAGTACTTC. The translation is CASSGGHEQYF.